The present T cell receptor beta chain was sequenced within a study of T cells in Graves' hyperthyroidism and ophthalmopathy. Authors of the study amplified TCR beta CDR3 regions from RNA transcripts. A first-round RT-PCR of the TCR CDR3 used the HTBI primer set. TCRdb independently ran MiXCR on the multiplex PCR reads; one entry per CDR3 protein. This table has hundreds of thousands of distinct CDR3 sequences, 11% to 15% appearing once. An absence of ophthalmopathy progression within 18 months meant stable Graves' hyperthyroidism. PBMCs stemmed from less than 13 ml fresh peripheral blood. This clonotype was seen at least ten times. The sequence came from a woman between 40 and 55 years old with Graves' hyperthyroidism. Sequencing input: blood.

DNA for the CDR3: TGTGCCAGCAGTGCCCCTAGCGGGAGTATAGTTGAGCAGTTCTTC. This translates into CASSAPSGSIVEQFF. The chain carries TRBV2 and TRBJ2-1; TRBD2 agrees at 10 bases. Germline V CDR1 and CDR2: SNHLY, FYNNEI. The CDR3 loop spans 15 amino acids. J lost 9 bases, V lost 4 bases, and 9 bases had no gene match. Together with reference TRBV2 and TRBJ2-1, the CDR3 gives the full variable domain: EPEVTQTPSHQVTQMGQEVILRCVPISNHLYFYWYRQILGQKVEFLVSFYNNEISEKSEIFDDQFSVERPDGSNFTLKIRSTKLEDSAMYFCASSAPSGSIVEQFFGPGTRLTVL.